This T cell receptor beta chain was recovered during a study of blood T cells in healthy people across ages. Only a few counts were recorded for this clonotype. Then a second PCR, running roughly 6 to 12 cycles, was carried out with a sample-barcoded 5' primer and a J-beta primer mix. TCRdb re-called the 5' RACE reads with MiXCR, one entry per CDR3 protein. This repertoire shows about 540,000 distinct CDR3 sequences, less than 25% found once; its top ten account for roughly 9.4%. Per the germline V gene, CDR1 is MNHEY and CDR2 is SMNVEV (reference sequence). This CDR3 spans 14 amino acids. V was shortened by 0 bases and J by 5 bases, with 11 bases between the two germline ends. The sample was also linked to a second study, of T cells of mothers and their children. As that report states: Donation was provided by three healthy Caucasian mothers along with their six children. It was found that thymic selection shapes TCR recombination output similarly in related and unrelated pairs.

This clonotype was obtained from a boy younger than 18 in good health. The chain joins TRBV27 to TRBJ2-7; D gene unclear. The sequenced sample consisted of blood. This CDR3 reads CASSLSGSPNEQYF. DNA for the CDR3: TGTGCCAGCAGTTTATCGGGCAGCCCCAACGAGCAGTACTTC.